The present entry profiles one TCR beta chain with its context. Its specificity is not known. This entry belongs to a study of identical twins. Study-wide findings and caveats: Alpha sequences out of frame and shared by twins had excess low generation probability.

The CDR3 contains 14 residues. Germline CDR1 ENHRY, CDR2 SYGVKD. With 5 bases clipped from V and 2 bases from J, the junction kept 3 bases outside the gene matches. MiXCR, run by TCRdb on the 5' RACE reads, gives a single entry per CDR3 protein. The sample holds about 1.7 million distinct CDR3 sequences, around a third seen once. Healthy Caucasians supplied all donations. The receptor's source is a newborn girl in good health. The specimen sequenced was cord blood. This chain connects TRBV10-3 to TRBJ2-5; 9 bases are a match to TRBD1. The CDR3: CAISPGTGQETQYF. The CDR3 coding sequence is TGTGCCATCAGTCCCGGGACAGGGCAAGAGACCCAGTACTTC.